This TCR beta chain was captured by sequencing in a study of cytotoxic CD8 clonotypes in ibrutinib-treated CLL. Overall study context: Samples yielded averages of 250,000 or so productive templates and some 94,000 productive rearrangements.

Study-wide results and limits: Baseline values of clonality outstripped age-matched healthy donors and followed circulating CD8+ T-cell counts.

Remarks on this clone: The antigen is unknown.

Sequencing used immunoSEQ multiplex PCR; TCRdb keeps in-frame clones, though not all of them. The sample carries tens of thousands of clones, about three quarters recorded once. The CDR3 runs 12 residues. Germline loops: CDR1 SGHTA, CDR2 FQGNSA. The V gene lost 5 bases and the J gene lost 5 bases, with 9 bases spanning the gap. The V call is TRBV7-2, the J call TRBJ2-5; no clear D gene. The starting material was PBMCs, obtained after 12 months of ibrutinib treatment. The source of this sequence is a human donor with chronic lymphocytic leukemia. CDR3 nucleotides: TGTGCCAGCAGCCACCCTGGGGAGACCCAGTACTTC. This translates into CASSHPGETQYF. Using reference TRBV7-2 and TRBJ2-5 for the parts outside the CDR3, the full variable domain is GAGVSQSPSNKVTEKGKDVELRCDPISGHTALYWYRQSLGQGLEFLIYFQGNSAPDKSGLPSDRFSAERTGGSVSTLTIQRTQQEDSAVYLCASSHPGETQYFGPGTRLLVL.